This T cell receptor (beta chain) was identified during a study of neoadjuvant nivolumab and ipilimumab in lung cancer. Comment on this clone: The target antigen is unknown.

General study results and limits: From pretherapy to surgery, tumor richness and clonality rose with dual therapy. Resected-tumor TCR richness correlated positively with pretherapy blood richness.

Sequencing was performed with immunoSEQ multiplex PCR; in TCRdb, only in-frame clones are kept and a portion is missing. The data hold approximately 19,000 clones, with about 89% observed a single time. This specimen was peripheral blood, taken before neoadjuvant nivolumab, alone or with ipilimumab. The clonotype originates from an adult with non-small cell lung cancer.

The CDR3 loop reads CASSLDGGLKETQYF. In nucleotides, the CDR3 is TGTGCCAGCAGCTTGGATGGGGGGCTGAAGGAGACCCAGTACTTC. The chain is built from TRBV5-5 and TRBJ2-5, with D possibly called TRBD1 or TRBD2 (6 bases each). Germline CDR1 and CDR2: SGHKS and YYEKEE (reference sequence). The CDR3 is made up of 15 amino acids. V lost 0 bases and J lost 5, with 14 bases in between.